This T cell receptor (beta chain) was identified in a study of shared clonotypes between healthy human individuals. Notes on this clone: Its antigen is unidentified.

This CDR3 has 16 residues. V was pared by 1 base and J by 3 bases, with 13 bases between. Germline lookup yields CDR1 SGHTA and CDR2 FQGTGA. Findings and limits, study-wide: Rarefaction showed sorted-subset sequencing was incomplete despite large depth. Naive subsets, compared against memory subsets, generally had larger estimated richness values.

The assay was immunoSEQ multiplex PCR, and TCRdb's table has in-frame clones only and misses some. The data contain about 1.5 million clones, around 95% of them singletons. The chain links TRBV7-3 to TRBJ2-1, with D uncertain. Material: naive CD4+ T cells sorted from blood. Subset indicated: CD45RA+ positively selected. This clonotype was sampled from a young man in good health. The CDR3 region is CASSLSGGRYYNEQFF. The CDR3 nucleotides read TGTGCCAGCAGCTTAAGCGGCGGCCGTTACTACAATGAGCAGTTCTTC.